The 22 T cell receptor beta chains reported below all come from one sample, sequenced in a study of blood T cell repertoires in COVID-19. Only in-frame clones appear in the TCRdb table, and some are missing; sequencing was by immunoSEQ multiplex PCR. Of approximately 100,000 clones in the sample, about 79% were seen once. Material: peripheral blood. These receptors were collected from a woman aged 80 or older with active or convalescent COVID-19.

The genes are TRBV6-1 and TRBJ1-1; unclear D gene. CDR1 is MNHNS, CDR2 SASEGT, per germline. Trimming removed 1 base at V and 0 bases at J, with 3 bases between. The CDR3 runs 13 residues. CDR3: CASSEVLNTEAFF. For the CDR3, the DNA is TGTGCCAGCAGTGAAGTCTTGAACACTGAAGCTTTCTTT.

V gene TRBV5-1 combines with J gene TRBJ2-7; 8 nucleotides line up with TRBD1. Per the germline V gene, CDR1 is SGHRS and CDR2 is YFSETQ. V gave up 7 bases and J gave up 0 bases; unmatched junction bases: 6. The length of the CDR3 is 14 residues. The CDR3 sequence: CASETGQGSYEQYF. The CDR3 DNA is TGCGCCAGCGAGACAGGACAGGGCTCCTACGAGCAGTACTTC.

The chain recombines TRBV4-3 with TRBJ2-1, with TRBD2 as a possible D gene (5 bases). Per germline, CDR1 LGHNA and CDR2 YSLEER. The V and J ends lost 0 bases and 6 bases respectively, with 9 bases between them. The CDR3 contains 14 residues. The CDR3 sequence is CASSQDEGTNEQFF. The CDR3 region has the DNA TGCGCCAGCAGCCAAGATGAGGGAACCAATGAGCAGTTCTTC.

The J gene is TRBJ2-1, the V gene TRBV19, with D tentatively TRBD1 (5 bases). This CDR3 comprises 15 residues. V dropped 1 base and J dropped 6 bases, with 13 bases sitting between them. Germline CDR1 LNHDA, CDR2 SQIVND (reference sequence). DNA for the CDR3: TGTGCCAGTAGTATAGGGACGAGGACATCCAATGAGCAGTTCTTC. It encodes CASSIGTRTSNEQFF.

The chain combines TRBV5-1 with TRBJ2-3; 15 bases are a match to TRBD2. Looked up from germline, CDR1 is SGHRS and CDR2 is YFSETQ. The CDR3 is 18 residues long. Losses at the gene ends were 4 bases for V and 6 bases for J; bases not matched to a gene: 12. In DNA form, the CDR3 reads TGCGCCAGCAGCCTGGAAGGGACTAGCGGGGGGTCAAGGGATACGCAGTATTTT. Translating gives CASSLEGTSGGSRDTQYF.

DNA of the CDR3: TGTGCCAGCTCACCGCGGGAGTTCTCCTACGAGCAGTACTTC. Residues: CASSPREFSYEQYF. J is TRBJ2-7 and V is TRBV18, with 7 bases that match TRBD2. Looked up from germline, CDR1 is KGHSH and CDR2 is LQKENI. This CDR3 contains 14 residues. The ends lost 3 bases at V and 0 bases at J; junction bases unmatched: 2.

The rearrangement links TRBV5-1 to TRBJ1-5; tentative D call: TRBD1 (5 bases). The germline CDR1 and CDR2 sequences are SGHRS and YFSETQ. The CDR3 length is 15 residues. Trimming took 4 bases from V and 6 from J, leaving 17 bases between them. The DNA of the CDR3 is TGCGCCAGCAGCCGGAACCCCGGGGGAAGTCAGCCCCAGCATTTT. Translating it yields CASSRNPGGSQPQHF.

V gene TRBV10-3 combines with J gene TRBJ1-2; TRBD1 matches 9 bases. Unmatched junction bases numbered 5, after V lost 4 bases and J lost 5 bases. The germline V gene encodes CDR1 ENHRY and CDR2 SYGVKD. The CDR3 consists of 14 residues. The CDR3 reads CAISGGQGKYGYTF. In DNA form, the CDR3 reads TGTGCCATCAGTGGGGGACAGGGAAAGTATGGCTACACCTTC.

V and J are TRBV28 and TRBJ1-2; the D gene is possibly TRBD1 (6 bases). The ends were cut back, 5 bases at V and 2 bases at J, with 15 bases in the middle. CDR1 MDHEN and CDR2 SYDVKM come from the germline V gene. CDR3 length: 15 residues. The CDR3 loop is CASSDSRDTNYGYTF. The DNA for the CDR3 is TGTGCCAGCAGTGACTCCCGGGACACAAACTATGGCTACACCTTC.

The rearrangement uses TRBV6-4 and TRBJ1-1; D gene unclear. V shed 6 bases and J shed 1 base, with 9 bases lying between them. The germline gives CDR1 MRHNA, CDR2 SNTAGT. This CDR3 has 13 amino acids. The CDR3 loop reads CASSQTRNTEAFF. For the CDR3, the DNA is TGTGCCAGCAGCCAGACTAGGAACACTGAAGCTTTCTTT.

V usage is TRBV9 and J usage is TRBJ2-5, with 11 bases lining up with TRBD2. The CDR3 length is 18 residues. V dropped 3 bases and J dropped 2; count of bases not matched to a gene: 12. CDR1 and CDR2 (germline): SGDLS, YYNGEE. The CDR3 region has the DNA TGTGCCAGCAGCGGAACAATCCCGGGACTAGCGGTACAAGAGACCCAGTACTTC. Translated, it gives CASSGTIPGLAVQETQYF.

The chain has TRBV7-8 and TRBJ1-6, with 8 positions matching TRBD1. V was clipped by 3 bases and J by 9 bases; unmatched bases: 4. Germline loops: CDR1 SGHVS, CDR2 FQNEAQ. The CDR3 length is 14 residues. CDR3 amino acids: CASSLDRVRSPLHF. The CDR3 DNA reads as TGTGCCAGCAGCTTGGACAGGGTACGTTCACCCCTCCACTTT.

This chain links TRBV19 with TRBJ2-1, with 7 bases identical to TRBD2. The CDR3 runs to 16 residues. The V and J ends lost 4 bases and 4 bases, in that order; junction bases with no gene match: 10. Germline V CDR1 and CDR2: LNHDA, SQIVND (reference sequence). The CDR3 loop is CASSTRGSGKYNEQFF. CDR3 bases: TGTGCCAGTAGTACCCGGGGGAGCGGGAAATACAATGAGCAGTTCTTC.

The genes are TRBV15 and TRBJ1-2, with TRBD1 as a possible D gene (6 bases). CDR1 and CDR2 from the germline V gene are LNHNV and YYDKDF (reference sequence). The CDR3 is 13 residues long. With 7 bases removed from V and 6 bases from J, the gap between germline ends came to 15 bases. CDR3 nucleotides: TGTGCCACCACGCAGGGGATAGATCATGGCTACACCTTC. Translated, it gives CATTQGIDHGYTF.

The J gene is TRBJ1-1, the V gene TRBV21-1; the DNA was not used to check the table's D call, TRBD1. TRBV21-1 is a pseudogene. This CDR3 is built from 9 residues. The CDR3 DNA sequence: TGTGCCAGCAGCAAGAGGGGGTTTTTT. Amino acids: CASSKRGFF.

The chain is built from TRBV30 and TRBJ1-3; tentatively, D is TRBD1 (6 bases). V was clipped by 6 bases and J by 4 bases, with 13 bases between them. The CDR3 loop spans 13 amino acids. The germline CDR1 and CDR2 sequences are GTSNPN and SVGIG (reference sequence). This chain's CDR3 is CACRRGSGNTIYF. DNA of the CDR3: TGTGCCTGCCGCAGGGGTTCGGGAAACACCATATATTTT.

The chain joins TRBV5-1 to TRBJ1-2; TRBD1 matches 8 bases. The CDR3 extends over 15 amino acids. Trimming took 7 bases from V and 4 from J; bases not matched to a gene: 12. In germline, CDR1 is SGHRS, CDR2 YFSETQ. The CDR3 DNA follows: TGCGCCAGCGCGAACGCAGGGGGCGCCTCCTATGGCTACACCTTC. Protein product: CASANAGGASYGYTF.

This chain uses TRBV6-5 with TRBJ1-5; D may be TRBD1 (5 bases). Germline V gene sequence: CDR1 MNHEY, CDR2 SVGAGI. This CDR3 is built from 13 residues. Trimming left V 7 bases short and J 1 base short, with 8 bases between. CDR3 sequence reads: CASTRESNQPQHF. The CDR3 DNA is TGTGCCAGCACCAGGGAAAGCAATCAGCCCCAGCATTTT.

This chain links TRBV19 with TRBJ2-4; weak D call: TRBD2 (5 bases). Trimming removed 5 bases from V and 13 bases from J, with 18 bases in between. The CDR3 is 13 residues long. The germline gives CDR1 LNHDA, CDR2 SQIVND (reference sequence). CDR3 sequence (DNA): TGTGCCAGTAGTGGCTTTAAGACCCCGGGACAGTACTTC. Residues: CASSGFKTPGQYF. Based on the CDR3 plus reference TRBV19 and TRBJ2-4, the full variable domain is DGGITQSPKYLFRKEGQNVTLSCEQNLNHDAMYWYRQDPGQGLRLIYYSQIVNDFQKGDIAEGYSVSREKKESFPLTVTSAQKNPTAFYLCASSGFKTPGQYFGAGTRLSVL.

The V call is TRBV29-1, the J call TRBJ1-2; 7 bases fit TRBD1. CDR1 SQVTM and CDR2 ANQGSEA come from the germline V gene. Germline trimming cut 6 bases from V and 2 bases from J; bases unmatched to any gene: 9. CDR3 length equals 14 residues. The CDR3 DNA reads TGCAGCGTAAAAAGGGACAGACCGAACTATGGCTACACCTTC. Translating it yields CSVKRDRPNYGYTF.

CDR3 bases: TGCGCCAGCAGCTTGAGAAAAGGGACAGAGTTAGGCACAGATACGCAGTATTTT. It yields the protein CASSLRKGTELGTDTQYF. V is TRBV5-1 and J is TRBJ2-3, with 7 bases matching TRBD1. Germline-derived CDR1 and CDR2 are SGHRS and YFSETQ. The junction had 12 bases not matched to a gene; V was cut back by 1 base and J by 1 base. The CDR3 totals 18 residues.

V is TRBV5-1 and J is TRBJ2-7; 8 bases line up with TRBD1. This CDR3 contains 20 residues. CDR1 and CDR2 (germline): SGHRS, YFSETQ. V gave up 6 bases and J gave up 4 bases; unmatched junction bases: 27. CDR3 coding DNA: TGCGCCAGCACCCGGGGGCAGGGGGCGGGTACCGGACTACCTCTATACGAGCAGTACTTC. It encodes CASTRGQGAGTGLPLYEQYF.